These 5 T cell receptor beta chains were all obtained from the same sample, sequenced in a study of T-cell reconstitution after alpha-beta-depleted transplantation in children. General study results and limits: Newly made T cells mostly supplied T-cell counts and diversity one year after transplant.

Their antigens remain unidentified. The TCRbeta library was prepared with unique molecular identifiers. TCRdb reprocessed the PCR reads via MiXCR and lists one record per CDR3 protein. The sample yields fewer than 350,000 distinct CDR3 sequences, about 7.3% seen once. Material: peripheral blood, obtained 360 days after TCRalphabeta/CD19-depleted stem cell transplant. These receptors all stem from a female patient between 2 and 15 years old who had a stem cell transplant for Fanconi anemia, so the T cells may come from the graft donor.

This clonotype showed up just a few times. V gene TRBV18 combines with J gene TRBJ2-7, with D possibly TRBD1 on 6 matching bases. Germline CDR1 KGHSH, CDR2 LQKENI. This CDR3 is 17 amino acids long. Between the trimmed V and J ends, which lost 2 bases and 2 bases, there was a span of 19 bases. The CDR3 loop is CASSPARGGVFPYEQYF. CDR3 bases: TGTGCCAGCTCACCAGCGAGAGGGGGAGTTTTTCCCTACGAGCAGTACTTC.

This clonotype was seen repeatedly, ten times or more. The chain joins TRBV5-1 to TRBJ2-3; tentatively, D is TRBD1 (6 bases). V was trimmed by 5 bases and J by 0 bases, leaving 10 bases between them. The CDR3 sequence is 14 residues long. Per germline, CDR1 SGHRS and CDR2 YFSETQ. Here the CDR3 reads CASRSGASTDTQYF. CDR3 bases: TGCGCCAGCAGGTCAGGGGCTAGCACAGATACGCAGTATTTT.

This clonotype was seen ten or more times. CDR3 protein: CASSQANGANVLTF. The CDR3, as DNA: TGTGCCAGCAGCCAAGCAAATGGGGCCAACGTCCTGACTTTC. The chain uses TRBV4-2 and TRBJ2-6; no clear D gene. This CDR3 spans 14 amino acids. The V gene lost 1 base and the J gene lost 3 bases, with 4 bases spanning the gap. CDR1 is LGHNA and CDR2 is YNFKEQ in the germline V gene.

In its sample, this clonotype was seen many times. The chain links TRBV7-9 to TRBJ1-1, with D possibly being TRBD1 (5 bases). CDR1 and CDR2 from the germline V gene are SEHNR and FQNEAQ (reference sequence). Trimming removed 5 bases from V and 7 bases from J, with 11 bases in between. The CDR3 extends over 12 amino acids. CDR3 sequence: CASSQTGFEAFF. CDR3 nucleotides: TGTGCCAGCAGCCAAACAGGATTTGAAGCTTTCTTT. The full variable domain, completed using reference TRBV7-9 and TRBJ1-1, is DTGVSQNPRHKITKRGQNVTFRCDPISEHNRLYWYRQTLGQGPEFLTYFQNEAQLEKSRLLSDRFSAERPKGSFSTLEIQRTEQGDSAMYLCASSQTGFEAFFGQGTRLTVV.

This clonotype has just a few counts. The chain uses TRBV7-2 and TRBJ1-2, with 11 bases that match TRBD1. The CDR3 totals 13 residues. Germline trimming cut 1 base from V and 14 bases from J; bases unmatched to any gene: 6. Germline-derived CDR1 and CDR2 are SGHTA and FQGNSA. The CDR3 protein is CASSLERGTGGTF. The CDR3 DNA sequence: TGTGCCAGCAGCTTAGAACGTGGGACAGGGGGGACCTTC.